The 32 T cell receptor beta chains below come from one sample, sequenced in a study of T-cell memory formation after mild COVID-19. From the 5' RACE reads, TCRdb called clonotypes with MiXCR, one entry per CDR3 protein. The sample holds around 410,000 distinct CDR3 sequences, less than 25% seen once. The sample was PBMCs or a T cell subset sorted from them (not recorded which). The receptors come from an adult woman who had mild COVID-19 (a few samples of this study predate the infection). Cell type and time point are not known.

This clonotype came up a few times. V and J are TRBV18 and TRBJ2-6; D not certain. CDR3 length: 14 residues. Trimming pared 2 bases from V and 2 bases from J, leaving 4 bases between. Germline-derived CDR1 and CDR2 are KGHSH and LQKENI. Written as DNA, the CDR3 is TGTGCCAGCTCACCAGGGACTGGGGCCAACGTCCTGACTTTC. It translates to CASSPGTGANVLTF. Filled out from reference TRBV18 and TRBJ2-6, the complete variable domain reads NAGVMQNPRHLVRRRGQEARLRCSPMKGHSHVYWYRQLPEEGLKFMVYLQKENIIDESGMPKERFSAEFPKEGPSILRIQQVVRGDSAAYFCASSPGTGANVLTFGAGSRLTVL.

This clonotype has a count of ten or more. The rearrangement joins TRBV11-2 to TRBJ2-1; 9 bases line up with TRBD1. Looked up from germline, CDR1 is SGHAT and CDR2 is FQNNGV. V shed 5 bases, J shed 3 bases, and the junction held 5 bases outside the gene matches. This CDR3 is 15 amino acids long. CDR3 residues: CASSPGTGNYNEQFF. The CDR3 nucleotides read TGTGCCAGCAGCCCCGGGACAGGGAACTACAATGAGCAGTTCTTC.

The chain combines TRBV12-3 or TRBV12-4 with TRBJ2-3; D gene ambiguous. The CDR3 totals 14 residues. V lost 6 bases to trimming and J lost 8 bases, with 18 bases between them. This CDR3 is CASSYRPVVATQYF. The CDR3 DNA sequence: TGTGCCAGCAGCTACCGACCTGTAGTTGCTACGCAGTATTTT.

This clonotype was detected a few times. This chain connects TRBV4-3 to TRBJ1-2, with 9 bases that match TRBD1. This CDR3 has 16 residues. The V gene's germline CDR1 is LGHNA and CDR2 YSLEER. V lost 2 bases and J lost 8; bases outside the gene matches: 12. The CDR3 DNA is TGCGCCAGCAGCCAACCCGGGACAGGGACAGGGAGAGGCTACACCTTC. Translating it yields CASSQPGTGTGRGYTF.

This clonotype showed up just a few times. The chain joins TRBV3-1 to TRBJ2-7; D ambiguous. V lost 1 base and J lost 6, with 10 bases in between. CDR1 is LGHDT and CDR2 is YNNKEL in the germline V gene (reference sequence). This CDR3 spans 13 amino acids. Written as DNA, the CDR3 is TGTGCCAGCAGCCAAGTCCCTAAAGTCGAGCAGTACTTC. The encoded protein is CASSQVPKVEQYF.

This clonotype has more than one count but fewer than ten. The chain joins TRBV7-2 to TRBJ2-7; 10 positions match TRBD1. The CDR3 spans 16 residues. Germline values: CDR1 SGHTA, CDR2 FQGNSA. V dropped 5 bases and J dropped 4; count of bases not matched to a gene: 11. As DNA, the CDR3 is TGTGCCAGCAGCAAGTCCGGGACAGGGGCATTTTACGAGCAGTACTTC. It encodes CASSKSGTGAFYEQYF.

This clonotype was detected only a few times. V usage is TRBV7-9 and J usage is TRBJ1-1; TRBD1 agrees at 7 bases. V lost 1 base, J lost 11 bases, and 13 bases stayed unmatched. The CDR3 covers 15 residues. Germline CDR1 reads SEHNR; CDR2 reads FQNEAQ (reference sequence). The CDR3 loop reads CASSLEGRGRDLAFF. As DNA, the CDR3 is TGTGCCAGCAGCTTAGAAGGGAGGGGGCGAGATCTGGCTTTCTTT.

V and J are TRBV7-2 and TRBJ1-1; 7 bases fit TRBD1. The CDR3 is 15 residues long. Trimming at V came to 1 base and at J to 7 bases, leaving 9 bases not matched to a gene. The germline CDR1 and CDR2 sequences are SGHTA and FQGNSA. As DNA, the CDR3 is TGTGCCAGCAGCTTAGGGACGAGCGCAGGGGGTGAAGCTTTCTTT. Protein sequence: CASSLGTSAGGEAFF. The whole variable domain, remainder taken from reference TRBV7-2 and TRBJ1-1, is GAGVSQSPSNKVTEKGKDVELRCDPISGHTALYWYRQSLGQGLEFLIYFQGNSAPDKSGLPSDRFSAERTGGSVSTLTIQRTQQEDSAVYLCASSLGTSAGGEAFFGQGTRLTVV.

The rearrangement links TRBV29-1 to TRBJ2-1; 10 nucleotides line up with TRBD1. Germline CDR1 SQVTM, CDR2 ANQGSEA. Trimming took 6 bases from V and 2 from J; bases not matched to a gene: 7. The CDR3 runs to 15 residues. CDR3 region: CSVSGTGDTYNEQFF. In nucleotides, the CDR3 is TGCAGCGTCTCCGGGACAGGGGATACCTACAATGAGCAGTTCTTC.

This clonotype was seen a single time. The CDR3 spells CASSFSGYHEQFF. The DNA for the CDR3 is TGTGCCAGCAGTTTTTCAGGGTACCATGAGCAGTTCTTC. The chain uses TRBV27 and TRBJ2-1, with D maybe TRBD1 (5 bases). Trimming left V 3 bases short and J 8 bases short, with 11 bases between. Germline V gene lookup returns CDR1 MNHEY and CDR2 SMNVEV (reference sequence). The CDR3 runs to 13 residues.

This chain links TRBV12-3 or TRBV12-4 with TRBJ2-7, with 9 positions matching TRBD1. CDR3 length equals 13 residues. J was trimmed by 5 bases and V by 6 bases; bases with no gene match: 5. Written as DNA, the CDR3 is TGTGCCAGCAGCAGTACAGGGGGCCACGAGCAGTACTTC. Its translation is CASSSTGGHEQYF.

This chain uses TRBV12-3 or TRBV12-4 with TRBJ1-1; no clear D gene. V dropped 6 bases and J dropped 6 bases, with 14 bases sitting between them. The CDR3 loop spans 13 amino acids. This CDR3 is CASRPTTRSEAFF. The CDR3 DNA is TGTGCCAGCAGGCCAACAACTCGGTCTGAAGCTTTCTTT.

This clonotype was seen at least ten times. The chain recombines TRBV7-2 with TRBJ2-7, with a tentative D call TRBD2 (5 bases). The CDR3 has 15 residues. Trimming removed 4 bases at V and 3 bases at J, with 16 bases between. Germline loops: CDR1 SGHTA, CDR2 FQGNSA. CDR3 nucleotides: TGTGCCAGCAGCTCGAGAGGACTGCCTAGCTACGAGCAGTACTTC. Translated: CASSSRGLPSYEQYF.

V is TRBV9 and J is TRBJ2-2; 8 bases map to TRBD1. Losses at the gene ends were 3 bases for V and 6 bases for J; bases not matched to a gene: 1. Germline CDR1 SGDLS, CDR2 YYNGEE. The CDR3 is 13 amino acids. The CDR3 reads CASSAQGAGELFF. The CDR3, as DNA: TGTGCCAGCAGCGCACAGGGGGCCGGGGAGCTGTTTTTT.

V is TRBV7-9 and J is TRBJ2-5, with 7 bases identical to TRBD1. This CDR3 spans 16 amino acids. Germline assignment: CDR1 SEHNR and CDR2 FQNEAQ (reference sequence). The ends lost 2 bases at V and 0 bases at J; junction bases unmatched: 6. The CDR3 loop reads CASSLFPDRDQETQYF. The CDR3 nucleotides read TGTGCCAGCAGCTTATTTCCCGACAGGGACCAAGAGACCCAGTACTTC. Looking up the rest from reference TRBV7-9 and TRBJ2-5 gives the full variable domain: DTGVSQNPRHKITKRGQNVTFRCDPISEHNRLYWYRQTLGQGPEFLTYFQNEAQLEKSRLLSDRFSAERPKGSFSTLEIQRTEQGDSAMYLCASSLFPDRDQETQYFGPGTRLLVL.

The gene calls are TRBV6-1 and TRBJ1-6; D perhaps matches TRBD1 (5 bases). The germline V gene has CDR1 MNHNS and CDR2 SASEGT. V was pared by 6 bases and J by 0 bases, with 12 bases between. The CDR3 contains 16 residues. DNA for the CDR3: TGTGCCAGCAGAGGGGTCATTAGCTCCTATAATTCACCCCTCCACTTT. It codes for CASRGVISSYNSPLHF.

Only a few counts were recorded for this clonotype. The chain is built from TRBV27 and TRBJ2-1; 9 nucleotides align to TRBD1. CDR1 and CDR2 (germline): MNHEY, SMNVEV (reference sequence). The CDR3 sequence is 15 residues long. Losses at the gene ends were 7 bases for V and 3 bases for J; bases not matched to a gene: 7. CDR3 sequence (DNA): TGTGCCAGCACCCTGGGACAGGGCAACTACAATGAGCAGTTCTTC. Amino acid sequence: CASTLGQGNYNEQFF.

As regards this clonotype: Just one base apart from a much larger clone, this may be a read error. In DNA form, the CDR3 reads TGCGCCAGCAGCCCAGAACTAGCGGGGGGCTACAATGAGCAGTTCTTC. It yields the protein CASSPELAGGYNEQFF. The chain links TRBV5-1 to TRBJ2-1, with 12 bases identical to TRBD2. V lost 4 bases, J lost 3 bases, and 5 bases stayed unmatched. CDR1 is SGHRS and CDR2 is YFSETQ in the germline V gene. This CDR3 contains 16 residues.

The CDR3 DNA is TGTGCCACCAGCAGAGATCTTGGACCCCCCGCAGATACGCAGTATTTT. Translating it yields CATSRDLGPPADTQYF. The chain links TRBV15 to TRBJ2-3; no definite D call. The CDR3 has 16 amino acids. V was shortened by 0 bases and J by 4 bases, with 14 bases between the two germline ends. Germline V gives CDR1 LNHNV, CDR2 YYDKDF (reference sequence).

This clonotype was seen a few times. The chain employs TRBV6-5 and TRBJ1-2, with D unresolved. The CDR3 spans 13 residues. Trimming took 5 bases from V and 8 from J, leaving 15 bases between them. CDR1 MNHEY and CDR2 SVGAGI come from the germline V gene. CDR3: CASSKDGVRGYTF. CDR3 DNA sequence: TGTGCCAGCAGTAAGGATGGGGTACGAGGCTACACCTTC.

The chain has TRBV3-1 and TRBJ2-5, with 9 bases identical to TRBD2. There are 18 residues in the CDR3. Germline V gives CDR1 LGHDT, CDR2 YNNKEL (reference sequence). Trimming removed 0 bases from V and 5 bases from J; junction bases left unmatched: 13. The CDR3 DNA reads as TGTGCCAGCAGCCAAGAGGCTGGGGCTAGCGGGGTCCGGGAGACCCAGTACTTC. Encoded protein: CASSQEAGASGVRETQYF.

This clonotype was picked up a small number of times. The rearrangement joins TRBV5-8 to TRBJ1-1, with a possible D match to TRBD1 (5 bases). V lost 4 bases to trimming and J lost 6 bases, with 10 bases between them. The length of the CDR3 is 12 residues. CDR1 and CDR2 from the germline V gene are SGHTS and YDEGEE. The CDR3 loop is CASSANRPEAFF. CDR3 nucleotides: TGTGCCAGCAGCGCGAACAGGCCTGAAGCTTTCTTT.

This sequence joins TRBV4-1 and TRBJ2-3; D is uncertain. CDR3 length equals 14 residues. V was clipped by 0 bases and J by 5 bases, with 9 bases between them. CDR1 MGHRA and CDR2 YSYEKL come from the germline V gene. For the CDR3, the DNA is TGCGCCAGCAGCCAAGAGGCTAGTTTAGATACGCAGTATTTT. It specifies CASSQEASLDTQYF.

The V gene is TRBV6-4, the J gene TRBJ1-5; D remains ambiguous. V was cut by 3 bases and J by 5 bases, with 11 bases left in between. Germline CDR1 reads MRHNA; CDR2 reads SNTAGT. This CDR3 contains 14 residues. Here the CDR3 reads CASSEEAGHQPQHF. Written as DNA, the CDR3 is TGTGCCAGCAGTGAGGAGGCAGGACATCAGCCCCAGCATTTT.

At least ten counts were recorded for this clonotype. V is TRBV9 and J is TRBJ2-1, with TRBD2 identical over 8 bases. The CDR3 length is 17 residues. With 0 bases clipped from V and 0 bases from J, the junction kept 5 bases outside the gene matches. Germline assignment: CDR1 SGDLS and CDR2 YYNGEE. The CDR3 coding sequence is TGTGCCAGCAGCGTAGTTGGAGCGGGAGCCTCCTACAATGAGCAGTTCTTC. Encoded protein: CASSVVGAGASYNEQFF.

The DNA of the CDR3 is TGCGCCAGCAGCATGACTAGCACAGATACGCAGTATTTT. This gives the protein CASSMTSTDTQYF. The rearrangement uses TRBV5-1 and TRBJ2-3, with D unclear. Trimming shortened V by 4 bases and J by 0 bases, and 6 bases separated the two germline ends. Germline V gene lookup returns CDR1 SGHRS and CDR2 YFSETQ. This CDR3 has 13 amino acids.

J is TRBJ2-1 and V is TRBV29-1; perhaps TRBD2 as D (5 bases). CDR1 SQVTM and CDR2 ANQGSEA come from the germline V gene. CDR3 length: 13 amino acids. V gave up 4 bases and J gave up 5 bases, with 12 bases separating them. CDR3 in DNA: TGCAGCGTTGTCTGGCGGGCGCACAATGAGCAGTTCTTC. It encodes CSVVWRAHNEQFF.

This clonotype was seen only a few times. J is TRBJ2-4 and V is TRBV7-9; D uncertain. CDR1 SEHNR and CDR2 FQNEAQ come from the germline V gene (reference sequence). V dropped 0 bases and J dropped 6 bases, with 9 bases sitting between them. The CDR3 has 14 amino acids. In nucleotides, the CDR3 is TGTGCCAGCAGCTTAGCGCAAGGGTTAAACATTCAGTACTTC. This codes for CASSLAQGLNIQYF.

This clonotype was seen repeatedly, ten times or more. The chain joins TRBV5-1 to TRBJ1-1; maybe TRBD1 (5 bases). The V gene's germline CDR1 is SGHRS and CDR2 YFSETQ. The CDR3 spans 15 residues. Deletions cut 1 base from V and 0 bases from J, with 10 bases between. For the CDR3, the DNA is TGCGCCAGCAGCTTGTCGACAGTCCTGAACACTGAAGCTTTCTTT. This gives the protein CASSLSTVLNTEAFF.

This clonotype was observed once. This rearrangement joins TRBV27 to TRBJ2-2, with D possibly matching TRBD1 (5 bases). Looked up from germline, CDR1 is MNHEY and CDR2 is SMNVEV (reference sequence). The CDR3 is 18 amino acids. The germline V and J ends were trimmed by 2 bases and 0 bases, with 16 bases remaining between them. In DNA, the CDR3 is TGTGCCAGCAGTTTACTTTCCCCCCAGGGCGCGAACACCGGGGAGCTGTTTTTT. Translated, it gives CASSLLSPQGANTGELFF.

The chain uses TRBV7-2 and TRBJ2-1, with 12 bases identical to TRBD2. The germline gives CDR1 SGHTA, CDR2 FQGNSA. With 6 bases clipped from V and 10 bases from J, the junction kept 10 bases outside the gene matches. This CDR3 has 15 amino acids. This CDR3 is CASSLGLAGRREQFF. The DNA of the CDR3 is TGTGCCAGCAGTCTCGGACTAGCGGGACGGCGGGAGCAGTTCTTC.

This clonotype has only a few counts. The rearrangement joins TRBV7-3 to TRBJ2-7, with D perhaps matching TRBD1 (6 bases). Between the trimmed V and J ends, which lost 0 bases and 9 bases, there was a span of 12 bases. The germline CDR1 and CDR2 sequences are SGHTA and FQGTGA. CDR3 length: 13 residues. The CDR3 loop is CASSLTEQGPQYF. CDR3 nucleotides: TGTGCCAGCAGCTTAACAGAACAGGGACCGCAGTACTTC.